The 17 T cell receptor beta chains below come from one sample, sequenced in a study of regulatory T cells in long-lasting Graves disease. Through Arm-PCR of CDR3 regions and iRepertoire HTBI primers, TCR beta libraries were built. TCRdb reanalysed the multiplex PCR reads using MiXCR and keeps one entry per CDR3 protein. The sample lists 350,000 to 500,000 distinct CDR3 sequences, about 14% seen once, with approximately 17% in the top ten. The time point: newly diagnosed GD, antithyroid drugs for less than 3 months. TCR sequences were obtained from RNA taken from PBMCs. The data also belong to a second study, concerning T cells in Graves' hyperthyroidism and ophthalmopathy.

This specimen was peripheral blood mononuclear cells (PBMCs), taken at new diagnosis, from a patient treated with antithyroid drugs. These receptors were taken from a woman aged 45 to 65 with Graves disease.

This clonotype was seen a handful of times. This chain connects TRBV24-1 to TRBJ2-5, with 8 bases lining up with TRBD2. V lost 4 bases and J lost 4; bases outside the gene matches: 10. The CDR3 loop spans 16 amino acids. Germline CDR1 is KGHDR and CDR2 is SFDVKD. The CDR3 sequence is CATSELSSGLGETQYF. The CDR3 bases are TGTGCCACCAGTGAATTGTCTAGCGGGCTCGGAGAGACCCAGTACTTC.

This clonotype was counted at least ten times. The genes are TRBV2 and TRBJ2-7; D is undetermined. The CDR3 sequence is 12 residues long. V was clipped by 9 bases and J by 3 bases, with 12 bases between them. Germline V gene data show CDR1 as SNHLY and CDR2 as FYNNEI. The CDR3 nucleotides are TGTGCCAGTCACCCCTCTCGCTACGAGCAGTACTTC. It is translated as CASHPSRYEQYF.

The chain recombines TRBV28 with TRBJ2-5; D is perhaps TRBD2 (5 bases). The CDR3 has 11 amino acids. The germline gives CDR1 MDHEN, CDR2 SYDVKM. Trimming left V 10 bases short and J 5 bases short, with 11 bases between. The CDR3 nucleotides are TGTGCCACCAGAGGCGGGGAGACCCAGTACTTC. Translation: CATRGGETQYF.

This clonotype was observed a handful of times. This may come from a read error, since a much larger clone is one base off. The chain has TRBV28 and TRBJ2-5; 9 bases match TRBD2. The CDR3 extends over 15 amino acids. The junction had 10 bases not matched to a gene; V was cut back by 7 bases and J by 4 bases. Looked up from germline, CDR1 is MDHEN and CDR2 is SYDVKM. The CDR3 DNA is TGTGCCAGCACCTTCGGGACTAGCAGGAGAGAGACCCAGTACTTC. It codes for CASTFGTSRRETQYF. Supplemented by reference TRBV28 and TRBJ2-5, the full variable domain reads DVKVTQSSRYLVKRTGEKVFLECVQDMDHENMFWYRQDPGLGLRLIYFSYDVKMKEKGDIPEGYSVSREKKERFSLILESASTNQTSMYLCASTFGTSRRETQYFGPGTRLLVL.

The table lists this clonotype with a few counts. The chain links TRBV29-1 to TRBJ2-7, with D tentatively TRBD1 (6 bases). CDR1 is SQVTM and CDR2 is ANQGSEA in the germline V gene. The CDR3 is 10 residues long. With 4 bases removed from V and 9 bases from J, the gap between germline ends came to 10 bases. The DNA of the CDR3 is TGCAGCGTTGGACAGGCAACGCAGTACTTC. Translating gives CSVGQATQYF.

The chain employs TRBV20-1 and TRBJ2-6; 7 nucleotides line up with TRBD1. Looked up from germline, CDR1 is DFQATT and CDR2 is SNEGSKA (reference sequence). V dropped 4 bases and J dropped 0; count of bases not matched to a gene: 12. The length of the CDR3 is 18 residues. The CDR3 is CSANSPGQLNSGANVLTF. The CDR3 DNA is TGCAGTGCTAACTCTCCGGGACAGCTTAACTCTGGGGCCAACGTCCTGACTTTC.

This clonotype has a count of ten or more. V is TRBV28 and J is TRBJ2-1; D call uncertain. Germline V gives CDR1 MDHEN, CDR2 SYDVKM. The CDR3 extends over 13 amino acids. V was trimmed by 8 bases and J by 5 bases, leaving 13 bases between them. The CDR3 spells CASQYAANNEQFF. The CDR3 DNA follows: TGTGCCAGCCAATACGCCGCAAACAATGAGCAGTTCTTC.

In nucleotides, the CDR3 is TGTGCCAGTAGTACTCCGGGACAGGGGGCGCGTGGCTACACCTTC. Its translation: CASSTPGQGARGYTF. The chain uses TRBV19 and TRBJ1-2; 12 positions agree with TRBD1. This CDR3 contains 15 residues. With 4 bases clipped from V and 7 bases from J, the junction kept 7 bases outside the gene matches. From germline, CDR1 is LNHDA and CDR2 SQIVND (reference sequence). The variable domain in full, completed from reference TRBV19 and TRBJ1-2, reads DGGITQSPKYLFRKEGQNVTLSCEQNLNHDAMYWYRQDPGQGLRLIYYSQIVNDFQKGDIAEGYSVSREKKESFPLTVTSAQKNPTAFYLCASSTPGQGARGYTFGSGTRLTVV.

This clonotype showed up many times. As DNA, the CDR3 is TGTGCCAGCAGCTTAAACAGGGGAGAAACAGATACGCAGTATTTT. Translating it yields CASSLNRGETDTQYF. This chain uses TRBV11-2 with TRBJ2-3, with 7 bases matching TRBD1. J gave up 3 bases and V 2 bases, and 5 bases lay outside the gene matches. The CDR3 extends over 15 amino acids. Germline V gene data show CDR1 as SGHAT and CDR2 as FQNNGV.

This chain connects TRBV12-3 or TRBV12-4 to TRBJ1-6; D is possibly TRBD1 (5 bases). Deletions cut 7 bases from V and 5 bases from J, with 6 bases between. This CDR3 comprises 12 residues. This CDR3 reads CASTGNNSPLHF. CDR3 DNA: TGTGCCAGCACAGGGAATAATTCACCCCTCCACTTT.

Many counts were recorded for this clonotype. This chain joins TRBV2 and TRBJ2-7; D unresolved. Germline-derived CDR1 and CDR2 are SNHLY and FYNNEI. V lost 4 bases, J lost 0 bases, and 13 bases lay in between. This CDR3 is built from 15 residues. The CDR3 region has the DNA TGTGCCAGCAGTGCGGGTAGTTACAGCTCCTACGAGCAGTACTTC. This codes for CASSAGSYSSYEQYF.

This clonotype was found a few times. The gene calls are TRBV19 and TRBJ1-5; 9 positions match TRBD1. The trim removed 9 bases at V and 1 base at J, leaving 7 bases unmatched. CDR3 size: 15 residues. CDR1 and CDR2 (germline): LNHDA, SQIVND (reference sequence). The CDR3 loop reads CASGTGYGSNQPQHF. The CDR3 DNA reads as TGTGCCAGCGGGACAGGGTATGGGAGCAATCAGCCCCAGCATTTT.

The chain couples TRBV30 to TRBJ1-2, with TRBD1 matching over 10 bases. With 3 bases clipped from V and 4 bases from J, the junction kept 14 bases outside the gene matches. CDR1 and CDR2 from the germline V gene are GTSNPN and SVGIG (reference sequence). This CDR3 spans 17 amino acids. CDR3 amino acids: CAWSLRDRGPLSYGYTF. In nucleotides, the CDR3 is TGTGCCTGGAGCCTTCGGGACAGGGGTCCCCTTTCCTATGGCTACACCTTC.

V is TRBV4-1 and J is TRBJ1-2; D not resolved. V lost 0 bases to trimming and J lost 1 base, with 9 bases between them. The CDR3 is 15 amino acids. Germline V gene sequence: CDR1 MGHRA, CDR2 YSYEKL. Written as DNA, the CDR3 is TGCGCCAGCAGCCAAGACGCAGCGCTTAACTATGGCTACACCTTC. This sequence encodes CASSQDAALNYGYTF.

Many counts were recorded for this clonotype. The rearrangement joins TRBV5-1 to TRBJ2-2; 7 positions match TRBD1. Germline V CDR1 and CDR2: SGHRS, YFSETQ. V shed 4 bases, J shed 0 bases, and the junction held 9 bases outside the gene matches. The CDR3 is 17 amino acids. CDR3 protein: CASSPRQGYTNTGELFF. CDR3 nucleotide sequence: TGCGCCAGCAGCCCAAGACAGGGATATACGAACACCGGGGAGCTGTTTTTT.

The chain couples TRBV20-1 to TRBJ2-7; D unresolved. The CDR3 consists of 14 residues. Germline V gene data show CDR1 as DFQATT and CDR2 as SNEGSKA (reference sequence). V lost 3 bases to trimming and J lost 2 bases, with 14 bases between them. The CDR3 loop is CSARPATMPYEQYF. DNA for the CDR3: TGCAGTGCTAGGCCCGCTACAATGCCCTACGAGCAGTACTTC.

This clonotype was counted between two and nine times. The chain joins TRBV9 to TRBJ2-1; 11 nucleotides agree with TRBD2. From germline, CDR1 is SGDLS and CDR2 YYNGEE. With 1 base clipped from V and 8 bases from J, the junction kept 5 bases outside the gene matches. The CDR3 totals 15 residues. The CDR3 nucleotides read TGTGCCAGCAGCGTAAGACTAGCGGGAATCGATGAGCAGTTCTTC. This sequence encodes CASSVRLAGIDEQFF.